This T cell receptor beta chain was captured in a study of blood T cell repertoires in COVID-19. Study-wide context: PBMCs, B-cell-depleted T cells, or T cells provided the cDNA or gDNA that made up the material.

Per the original methods: Reference gene primer amplification gave estimated nucleated cell counts. Assay used: immunoSEQ multiplex PCR; TCRdb lists only in-frame clones, some missing. V and J calls and clone size follow that table, whereas D and trimming were derived from the DNA. Among 150,000 to 200,000 clones listed, approximately 87% were seen once. One Seattle source followed patients from active infection through their disease course. The source is a woman aged 55 to 70 with COVID-19, enrolled during active disease. Sequenced sample: peripheral blood.

For the CDR3, the DNA is TGTGCCAGTAGTATGCACAGGGGAGATAATTCACCCCTCCACTTT. Translating it yields CASSMHRGDNSPLHF. The genes are TRBV19 and TRBJ1-6; 7 bases fit TRBD1. CDR1 is LNHDA and CDR2 is SQIVND in the germline V gene (reference sequence). The CDR3 loop spans 15 amino acids. After removal of 3 bases from V and 5 bases from J, the junction contained 4 bases not matched to a gene. Filled out from reference TRBV19 and TRBJ1-6, the complete variable domain reads DGGITQSPKYLFRKEGQNVTLSCEQNLNHDAMYWYRQDPGQGLRLIYYSQIVNDFQKGDIAEGYSVSREKKESFPLTVTSAQKNPTAFYLCASSMHRGDNSPLHFGNGTRLTVT.